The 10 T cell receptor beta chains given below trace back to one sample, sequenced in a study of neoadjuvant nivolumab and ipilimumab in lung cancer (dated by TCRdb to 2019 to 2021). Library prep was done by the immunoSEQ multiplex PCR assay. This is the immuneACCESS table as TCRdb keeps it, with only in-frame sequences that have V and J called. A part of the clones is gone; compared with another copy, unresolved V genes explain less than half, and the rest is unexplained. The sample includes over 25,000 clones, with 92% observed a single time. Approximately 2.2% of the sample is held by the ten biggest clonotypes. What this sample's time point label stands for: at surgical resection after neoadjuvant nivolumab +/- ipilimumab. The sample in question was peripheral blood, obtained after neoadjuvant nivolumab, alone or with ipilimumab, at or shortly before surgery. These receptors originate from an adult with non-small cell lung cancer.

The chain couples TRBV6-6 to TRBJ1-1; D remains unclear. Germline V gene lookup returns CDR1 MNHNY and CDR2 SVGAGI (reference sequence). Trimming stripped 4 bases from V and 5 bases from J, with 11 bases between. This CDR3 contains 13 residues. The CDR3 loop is CASSWGEETEAFF. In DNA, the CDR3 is TGTGCCAGCAGTTGGGGAGAGGAAACTGAAGCTTTCTTT.

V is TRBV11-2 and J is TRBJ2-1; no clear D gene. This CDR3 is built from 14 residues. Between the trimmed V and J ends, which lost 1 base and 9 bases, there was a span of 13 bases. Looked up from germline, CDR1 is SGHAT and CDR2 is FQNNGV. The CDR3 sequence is CASSLVLGKGEQFF. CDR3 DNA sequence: TGTGCCAGCAGCTTAGTGTTGGGAAAGGGTGAGCAGTTCTTC.

DNA of the CDR3: TGTGCCATCAGTGAGTCGATCCGTGGGGAAAACCCGGGGGGGAAGGACACTGAAGCTTTCTTT. Its translation: CAISESIRGENPGGKDTEAFF. The J gene is TRBJ1-1, the V gene TRBV10-3, with D maybe TRBD1 (5 bases). Looked up from germline, CDR1 is ENHRY and CDR2 is SYGVKD. Trimming stripped 0 bases from V and 3 bases from J, with 29 bases between. CDR3 length: 21 amino acids.

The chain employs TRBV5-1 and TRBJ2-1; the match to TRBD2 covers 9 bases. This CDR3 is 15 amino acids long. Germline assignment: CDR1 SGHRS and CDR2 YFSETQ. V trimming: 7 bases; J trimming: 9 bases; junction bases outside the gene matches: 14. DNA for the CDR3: TGCGCCAGCCATGAAAGTAGCGGGAGAGGACGTGAGCAGTTCTTC. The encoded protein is CASHESSGRGREQFF.

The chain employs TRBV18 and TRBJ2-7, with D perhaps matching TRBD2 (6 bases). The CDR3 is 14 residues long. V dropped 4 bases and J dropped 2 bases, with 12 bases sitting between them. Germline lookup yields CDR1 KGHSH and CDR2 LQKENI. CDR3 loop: CASSHRDFPYEQYF. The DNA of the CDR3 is TGTGCCAGCTCACACCGGGACTTCCCCTACGAGCAGTACTTC.

As DNA, the CDR3 is TGTGCCAGCAGCTCCCTAGCTTATGGCTACACCTTC. Its translation: CASSSLAYGYTF. This sequence joins TRBV11-2 and TRBJ1-2, with D hard to call. The germline V and J ends were trimmed by 4 bases and 5 bases, with 8 bases remaining between them. Germline V gene data show CDR1 as SGHAT and CDR2 as FQNNGV. CDR3 size: 12 residues.

The CDR3 reads CASSERTGADTQYF. As DNA, the CDR3 is TGTGCCAGCAGCGAGAGAACGGGGGCGGATACGCAGTATTTT. The chain has TRBV5-4 and TRBJ2-3, with D perhaps matching TRBD1 or TRBD2 (6 bases each). Germline V gene sequence: CDR1 SGHNT, CDR2 YYREEE (reference sequence). V dropped 4 bases and J dropped 6 bases, with 15 bases sitting between them. This CDR3 spans 14 amino acids.

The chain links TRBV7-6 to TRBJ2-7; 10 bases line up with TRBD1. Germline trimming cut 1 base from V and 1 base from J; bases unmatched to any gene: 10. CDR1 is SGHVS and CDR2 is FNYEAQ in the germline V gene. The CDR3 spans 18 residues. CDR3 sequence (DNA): TGTGCCAGCAGCTTAGACTGGGACAGGGGACTCTTATCCTACGAGCAGTACTTC. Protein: CASSLDWDRGLLSYEQYF.

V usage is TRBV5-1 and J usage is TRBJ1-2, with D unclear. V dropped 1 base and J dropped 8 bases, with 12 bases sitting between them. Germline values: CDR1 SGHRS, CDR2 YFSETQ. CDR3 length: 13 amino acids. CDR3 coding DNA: TGCGCCAGCAGCTTGACGAGTGAGCGAGGCTACACCTTC. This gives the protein CASSLTSERGYTF.

The CDR3 DNA is TGCGCCAGCAGTCCCGGGACAGGTTATGGCTACACCTTC. Amino acid sequence: CASSPGTGYGYTF. V and J are TRBV5-1 and TRBJ1-2; TRBD1 matches 8 bases. V lost 5 bases to trimming and J lost 5 bases; unmatched junction nucleotides: 5. There are 13 residues in the CDR3. Germline CDR1 is SGHRS and CDR2 is YFSETQ.